Following are 31 T cell receptor beta chains from one sample sequenced in a study of T cells in Graves' hyperthyroidism and ophthalmopathy. The investigators amplified TCR beta CDR3 regions from RNA transcripts. HTBI primers were employed in a first-round RT-PCR of the TCR CDR3. MiXCR, applied by TCRdb to the multiplex PCR reads, yields one record per CDR3 protein. The sample has fewer than 650,000 distinct CDR3 sequences, roughly 14% seen once. The sequencing sample was made of blood. The receptors come from a woman aged 35 to 49 with Graves' ophthalmopathy.

Ten or more counts support this clonotype. As DNA, the CDR3 is TGTGCCAGCACTGCGGGACTAGCGGGATACGAGCAGTACTTC. It specifies CASTAGLAGYEQYF. V gene TRBV28 combines with J gene TRBJ2-7, with 13 bases lining up with TRBD2. V gave up 7 bases and J gave up 4 bases; unmatched junction bases: 4. The CDR3 is 14 amino acids. Germline CDR1 is MDHEN and CDR2 is SYDVKM.

This clonotype occurred a few times. The rearrangement joins TRBV7-2 to TRBJ2-7; TRBD2 matches at 7 bases. Per the germline V gene, CDR1 is SGHTA and CDR2 is FQGNSA. V lost 5 bases, J lost 3 bases, and 10 bases stayed unmatched. The CDR3 has 15 amino acids. For the CDR3, the DNA is TGTGCCAGCAGCCCGGGGGTGGGGGAGGGCTACGAGCAGTACTTC. It yields the protein CASSPGVGEGYEQYF.

This clonotype was counted at least ten times. The chain is built from TRBV29-1 and TRBJ2-7; D remains ambiguous. Trimming took off 6 bases at V and 0 bases at J, with 15 bases between the two ends. The CDR3 runs to 14 residues. The germline gives CDR1 SQVTM, CDR2 ANQGSEA. The CDR3 spells CSVAGSPHSYEQYF. The CDR3 DNA reads as TGCAGCGTAGCCGGGTCCCCGCACTCCTACGAGCAGTACTTC.

The rearrangement links TRBV13 to TRBJ1-1, with TRBD1 as a possible D gene (6 bases). The CDR3 is 17 residues long. From germline, CDR1 is PRHDT and CDR2 FYEKMQ (reference sequence). Trimming removed 3 bases at V and 6 bases at J, with 23 bases between. This CDR3 reads CASSLWQGPSYYSEAFF. The CDR3 DNA sequence: TGTGCCAGCAGCTTGTGGCAGGGGCCCTCTTACTACTCTGAAGCTTTCTTT.

A remark on this clonotype: A read error is possible here, since a much larger clone lies one base away. A read error is likely, as this CDR3 ends without the conserved phenylalanine or tryptophan. The CDR3 sequence is CSARGSTYEQYL. The DNA for the CDR3 is TGCAGCGCCCGGGGGTCTACTTACGAGCAGTACCTC. The rearrangement joins TRBV29-1 to TRBJ2-7; D possibly corresponds to TRBD2 (6 bases). CDR3 length equals 12 residues. CDR1 and CDR2 from the germline V gene are SQVTM and ANQGSEA. V lost 7 bases to trimming and J lost 4 bases, with 14 bases between them.

This clonotype has ten or more counts. The chain recombines TRBV4-2 with TRBJ2-7; D is ambiguous. V lost 0 bases and J 3 bases, leaving 15 bases between the germline ends. CDR1 and CDR2 (germline): LGHNA, YNFKEQ. The CDR3 has 16 residues. CDR3 region: CASSQDFSTTLYEQYF. In DNA, the CDR3 is TGTGCCAGCAGCCAAGATTTCTCTACAACCCTCTACGAGCAGTACTTC.

This clonotype was observed many times. This chain links TRBV12-3 or TRBV12-4 with TRBJ2-7, with 11 bases that match TRBD2. The CDR3 runs 15 residues. J gave up 4 bases and V 6 bases, and 8 bases lay outside the gene matches. The CDR3 protein is CASRNGLAGGYEQYF. The CDR3 nucleotides read TGTGCCAGCAGAAATGGACTAGCGGGCGGTTACGAGCAGTACTTC.

This clonotype has a handful of counts. The CDR3, as DNA: TGTGCCAGCAGCTTAGAATTAGCCGGGGAGCTGTTTTTT. This sequence encodes CASSLELAGELFF. The gene calls are TRBV7-2 and TRBJ2-2; D not certain. V was cut by 1 base and J by 6 bases, with 6 bases left in between. There are 13 residues in the CDR3. CDR1 SGHTA and CDR2 FQGNSA come from the germline V gene. Full variable domain (outside the CDR3, taken from reference TRBV7-2 and TRBJ2-2): GAGVSQSPSNKVTEKGKDVELRCDPISGHTALYWYRQSLGQGLEFLIYFQGNSAPDKSGLPSDRFSAERTGGSVSTLTIQRTQQEDSAVYLCASSLELAGELFFGEGSRLTVL.

This clonotype was counted many times. DNA of the CDR3: TGTGCCAGCAGCGGACAGGGATCCTATGGCTACACCTTC. It yields the protein CASSGQGSYGYTF. The rearrangement uses TRBV28 and TRBJ1-2, with 8 bases lining up with TRBD1. The CDR3 totals 13 residues. V gave up 6 bases and J gave up 4 bases; unmatched junction bases: 4. From germline, CDR1 is MDHEN and CDR2 SYDVKM.

This clonotype was counted many times. The chain recombines TRBV12-3 or TRBV12-4 with TRBJ1-5; D unresolved. The CDR3 sequence is 15 residues long. Trimming cost V 6 bases and J 0 bases, with 12 bases left between them. CDR3 sequence: CASSLDGNSNQPQHF. CDR3 DNA sequence: TGTGCCAGCAGCCTTGACGGGAATAGCAATCAGCCCCAGCATTTT.

CDR3: CSARDLNRGPNQPQHF. For the CDR3, the DNA is TGCAGTGCTAGAGACCTGAACAGGGGTCCTAATCAGCCCCAGCATTTT. The rearrangement uses TRBV20-1 and TRBJ1-5; TRBD1 matches 7 bases. The CDR3 length is 16 residues. Trimming took 0 bases from V and 4 from J; bases not matched to a gene: 9. CDR1 DFQATT and CDR2 SNEGSKA come from the germline V gene (reference sequence).

This clonotype was found a few times. The rearrangement uses TRBV3-1 and TRBJ2-2; D gene uncertain. This CDR3 has 11 residues. Trimming cost V 10 bases and J 7 bases, with 10 bases left between them. The germline CDR1 and CDR2 sequences are LGHDT and YNNKEL (reference sequence). The CDR3: CATLWGGELFF. Here the CDR3 DNA reads TGTGCCACCTTATGGGGCGGGGAGCTGTTTTTT.

This clonotype was seen repeatedly, ten times or more. The chain uses TRBV30 and TRBJ1-2; 8 positions agree with TRBD1. Germline CDR1 is GTSNPN and CDR2 is SVGIG (reference sequence). Germline trimming cut 1 base from V and 12 bases from J; bases unmatched to any gene: 16. The CDR3 extends over 15 amino acids. CDR3 in DNA: TGTGCCTGGAGTGCCCCGACAGGGGCCAAGAGGAGAAACACCTTC. This codes for CAWSAPTGAKRRNTF.

In its sample, this clonotype was seen many times. The chain employs TRBV7-8 and TRBJ1-1; D unresolved. The CDR3 is made up of 13 amino acids. Germline CDR1 and CDR2: SGHVS and FQNEAQ. Trimming shortened V by 0 bases and J by 2 bases, and 4 bases separated the two germline ends. The CDR3 region is CASSLADNTEAFF. CDR3 coding DNA: TGTGCCAGCAGCTTAGCCGATAACACTGAAGCTTTCTTT.

This clonotype showed up many times. V is TRBV11-1 and J is TRBJ1-1; 12 nucleotides match TRBD1. The germline gives CDR1 SGHAT, CDR2 FQDESV (reference sequence). V shed 8 bases, J shed 3 bases, and the junction held 10 bases outside the gene matches. The length of the CDR3 is 16 residues. The CDR3 DNA reads TGTGCCAGCTCCCCGGGACAGGGGGCCTACTACACTGAAGCTTTCTTT. Encoded protein: CASSPGQGAYYTEAFF.

This clonotype has a count of ten or more. This chain connects TRBV6-5 to TRBJ1-1; 9 bases match TRBD1. Germline V gene data show CDR1 as MNHEY and CDR2 as SVGAGI. This CDR3 comprises 14 residues. V lost 0 bases, J lost 6 bases, and 2 bases stayed unmatched. Here the CDR3 DNA reads TGTGCCAGCAGTTACTCGCGACAGGGGGCTGAAGCTTTCTTT. Protein sequence: CASSYSRQGAEAFF.

This clonotype was detected ten times or more. The J gene is TRBJ1-2, the V gene TRBV28; D is undetermined. The CDR3 runs 13 residues. Germline V CDR1 and CDR2: MDHEN, SYDVKM. Between the trimmed V and J ends, which lost 6 bases and 8 bases, there was a span of 16 bases. CDR3 sequence (DNA): TGTGCCAGCAGACCTCTTAACCCTCAGGGCTACACCTTC. Amino acids: CASRPLNPQGYTF.

V and J are TRBV4-1 and TRBJ2-7; 8 bases fit TRBD2. This CDR3 has 15 residues. Per the germline V gene, CDR1 is MGHRA and CDR2 is YSYEKL. V was clipped by 2 bases and J by 4 bases; unmatched bases: 7. The chain's CDR3 is CASSQRSGSLYEQYF. CDR3 nucleotides: TGCGCCAGCAGCCAAAGGAGCGGGAGTTTATACGAGCAGTACTTC.

The rearrangement joins TRBV3-1 to TRBJ2-7; no reliable D call. Trimming shortened V by 0 bases and J by 2 bases, and 8 bases separated the two germline ends. Germline CDR1 LGHDT, CDR2 YNNKEL (reference sequence). The CDR3 runs to 14 residues. CDR3 residues: CASSQENTPYEQYF. The CDR3 nucleotides are TGTGCCAGCAGCCAAGAAAACACCCCCTACGAGCAGTACTTC.

This clonotype appeared many times. CDR3: CSARGTEDWPQHF. The DNA of the CDR3 is TGCAGTGCTAGGGGGACAGAGGACTGGCCCCAGCATTTT. The chain employs TRBV20-1 and TRBJ1-5, with 7 bases fitting TRBD1. In germline, CDR1 is DFQATT, CDR2 SNEGSKA (reference sequence). The CDR3 consists of 13 residues. V shed 3 bases and J 9 bases; nucleotides not matched to a gene: 8.

This clonotype was observed at least ten times. V and J are TRBV19 and TRBJ1-1; maybe TRBD1 (5 bases). V was cut by 4 bases and J by 8 bases, with 17 bases left in between. CDR1 and CDR2 from the germline V gene are LNHDA and SQIVND (reference sequence). CDR3 length equals 14 residues. CDR3: CASSKGSPPIEAFF. CDR3 nucleotide sequence: TGTGCCAGTAGTAAGGGGTCTCCTCCGATCGAAGCTTTCTTT.

This clonotype occurred once. The chain links TRBV6-2 or TRBV6-3 to TRBJ2-5, with a possible D match to TRBD1 (5 bases). The CDR3 runs to 16 residues. Between the trimmed V and J ends, which lost 0 bases and 1 base, there was a span of 12 bases. CDR1 and CDR2 (germline): MNHEY, SVGEGT. CDR3 coding DNA: TGTGCCAGCAGTTACTCGCGCAGGGCCTCCCAAGAGACCCAGTACTTC. Protein: CASSYSRRASQETQYF.

The chain recombines TRBV19 with TRBJ1-5, with 9 bases aligning to TRBD1. V lost 2 bases, J lost 0 bases, and 17 bases stayed unmatched. The CDR3 consists of 21 residues. Germline V gene lookup returns CDR1 LNHDA and CDR2 SQIVND (reference sequence). CDR3 amino acids: CASSILQGASSKDYSNQPQHF. Written as DNA, the CDR3 is TGTGCCAGTAGTATATTACAGGGGGCGTCTTCAAAGGATTATAGCAATCAGCCCCAGCATTTT.

This chain joins TRBV28 and TRBJ1-5; D is undetermined. CDR3 length: 15 residues. V lost 2 bases, J lost 9 bases, and 17 bases lay in between. Germline V gene lookup returns CDR1 MDHEN and CDR2 SYDVKM. CDR3 nucleotides: TGTGCCAGCAGTTTAGCCGAAAGGGCCCGGGGGCCCCAGCATTTT. As protein: CASSLAERARGPQHF.

At least ten counts were recorded for this clonotype. V and J are TRBV6-1 and TRBJ2-2; perhaps TRBD2 as D (6 bases). This CDR3 is 14 amino acids long. Germline loops: CDR1 MNHNS, CDR2 SASEGT. Trimming stripped 8 bases from V and 3 bases from J, with 13 bases between. The CDR3 region is CASWTDYDTGELFF. The CDR3, as DNA: TGTGCCAGCTGGACGGACTATGACACCGGGGAGCTGTTTTTT.

This clonotype has at least ten counts. The V gene is TRBV20-1, the J gene TRBJ1-1; D not certain. Germline CDR1 reads DFQATT; CDR2 reads SNEGSKA (reference sequence). Trimming took 3 bases from V and 2 from J, leaving 19 bases between them. The length of the CDR3 is 16 residues. CDR3 region: CSASPPLRSPNTEAFF. Written as DNA, the CDR3 is TGCAGTGCTAGTCCGCCCCTCCGATCTCCCAACACTGAAGCTTTCTTT.

Concerning this clonotype: A much larger clone differs from this one at a single base, so this may be a read error. The V call is TRBV4-1, the J call TRBJ2-2; perhaps D is TRBD1 or TRBD2 (6 bases each). Germline CDR1 MGHRA, CDR2 YSYEKL. Deletions cut 3 bases from V and 1 base from J, with 9 bases between. The CDR3 is made up of 15 amino acids. The CDR3 bases are TGCGCCAGCAGCCACGAGGGGGGGAACACCGGGGAGCTGTTTTTT. Translation: CASSHEGGNTGELFF.

This clonotype has a single count. With a much larger clone just one base away, this may be a read error. V usage is TRBV7-7 and J usage is TRBJ2-5; TRBD2 is a possible D gene (5 bases). This CDR3 has 14 residues. The germline V gene encodes CDR1 SSHAT and CDR2 FNYEAQ (reference sequence). The CDR3 DNA sequence: TGTGCTAGCACCTTAGCGACAACTCAAGAGACCCAGTACTTC. This encodes CASTLATTQETQYF.

This clonotype was detected ten times or more. This chain connects TRBV6-1 to TRBJ2-7, with a possible D match to TRBD2 (6 bases). The CDR3 is 14 amino acids. CDR1 and CDR2 (germline): MNHNS, SASEGT. V was pared by 6 bases and J by 4 bases, with 16 bases between. The CDR3 region is CASSPGLTQYEQYF. The CDR3 nucleotides read TGTGCCAGCAGCCCCGGACTAACTCAATACGAGCAGTACTTC.

This clonotype was counted ten times or more. The chain couples TRBV7-2 to TRBJ2-3; D uncertain. This CDR3 region has 12 residues. Deletions cut 3 bases from V and 5 bases from J, with 6 bases between. The germline V gene has CDR1 SGHTA and CDR2 FQGNSA. DNA of the CDR3: TGTGCCAGCAGCTTTATCAGAGATACGCAGTATTTT. Its translation: CASSFIRDTQYF.

The table lists this clonotype with many counts. The J gene is TRBJ2-7, the V gene TRBV28; D possibly corresponds to TRBD1 (6 bases). The CDR3 is 12 amino acids. The V end lost 8 bases, the J end lost 2 bases, and 10 bases lay between the germline ends. CDR1 and CDR2 (germline): MDHEN, SYDVKM. CDR3 sequence (DNA): TGTGCCAGCCGGGACACCCCCTACGAGCAGTACTTC. It yields the protein CASRDTPYEQYF.